Listed here are 32 T cell receptor beta chains from one sample, sequenced in a study of blood T cell repertoires in COVID-19. Profiling relied on immunoSEQ multiplex PCR, and the TCRdb table lists in-frame clones only, not all of them. The sample comprises 200,000 to 250,000 clones, around 87% of which are singletons, and approximately 7.2% rests with the top ten. The sample taken for sequencing was peripheral blood. These receptors came from a woman aged 70-85 years with active or convalescent COVID-19.

A few counts support this clone. This chain uses TRBV6-5 with TRBJ1-1, with TRBD1 matching 8 bases. This CDR3 contains 14 residues. J lost 0 bases, V lost 6 bases, and 3 bases had no gene match. CDR1 is MNHEY and CDR2 is SVGAGI in the germline V gene. The chain's CDR3 is CASRQTGVNTEAFF. The CDR3 region has the DNA TGTGCCAGCAGACAGACAGGGGTGAACACTGAAGCTTTCTTT.

This clone was counted once. The gene calls are TRBV4-3 and TRBJ1-4; no definite D call. V was clipped by 3 bases and J by 3 bases, with 8 bases between them. From germline, CDR1 is LGHNA and CDR2 YSLEER. The CDR3 runs 14 residues. The CDR3 nucleotides are TGCGCCAGCAGCCAGCTCGTAGCTAATGAAAAACTGTTTTTT. Translated: CASSQLVANEKLFF.

V and J are TRBV19 and TRBJ1-2; D perhaps matches TRBD1 (6 bases). V lost 3 bases and J 5 bases, leaving 10 bases between the germline ends. The CDR3 totals 13 residues. The V gene's germline CDR1 is LNHDA and CDR2 SQIVND (reference sequence). The CDR3 sequence is CASSIQGSYGYTF. The CDR3 region has the DNA TGTGCCAGTAGTATCCAGGGGTCATATGGCTACACCTTC.

CDR3 DNA: TGCGCCAGCAGCAATAACAGGGGGACATACAATGAGCAGTTCTTC. The encoded protein is CASSNNRGTYNEQFF. V is TRBV5-1 and J is TRBJ2-1; the match to TRBD1 covers 8 bases. With 4 bases clipped from V and 4 bases from J, the junction kept 7 bases outside the gene matches. CDR1 is SGHRS and CDR2 is YFSETQ in the germline V gene. The CDR3 is 15 amino acids.

V and J are TRBV10-3 and TRBJ2-3; tentative D call: TRBD2 (6 bases). This CDR3 contains 16 residues. Germline loops: CDR1 ENHRY, CDR2 SYGVKD. V lost 3 bases and J lost 2, with 15 bases in between. DNA for the CDR3: TGTGCCATCAGTGACTGGGGCGGGGATGTCACAGATACGCAGTATTTT. As protein: CAISDWGGDVTDTQYF.

The chain couples TRBV9 to TRBJ1-6, with 9 nucleotides matching TRBD1. The ends lost 3 bases at V and 10 bases at J; junction bases unmatched: 8. The CDR3 is 15 amino acids. The germline CDR1 and CDR2 sequences are SGDLS and YYNGEE. The CDR3: CASSDGTGIGSPLHF. For the CDR3, the DNA is TGTGCCAGCAGCGACGGGACAGGGATAGGGTCACCCCTCCACTTT. The full variable domain, rest sourced from reference TRBV9 and TRBJ1-6, is DSGVTQTPKHLITATGQRVTLRCSPRSGDLSVYWYQQSLDQGLQFLIQYYNGEERAKGNILERFSAQQFPDLHSELNLSSLELGDSALYFCASSDGTGIGSPLHFGNGTRLTVT.

This clone was recorded only once. This chain connects TRBV3-1 (or the pseudogene TRBV3-2) to TRBJ2-5; no clear D gene. Germline lookup yields CDR1 LGHDT and CDR2 YNNKEL (reference sequence). This CDR3 is 16 amino acids long. V was shortened by 0 bases and J by 0 bases, with 11 bases between the two germline ends. In DNA form, the CDR3 reads TGTGCCAGCAGCCAAGATAATTTCGTGTACCAAGAGACCCAGTACTTC. It specifies CASSQDNFVYQETQYF.

V and J are TRBV24-1 and TRBJ2-5; no reliable D call. V was pared by 3 bases and J by 3 bases, with 13 bases between. This CDR3 contains 15 residues. Germline V CDR1 and CDR2: KGHDR, SFDVKD. This CDR3 is CATSDQTRFEETQYF. The DNA for the CDR3 is TGTGCCACCAGTGATCAGACACGGTTCGAAGAGACCCAGTACTTC.

The chain uses TRBV5-1 and TRBJ2-3; 9 bases agree with TRBD1. Germline V CDR1 and CDR2: SGHRS, YFSETQ. The ends lost 1 base at V and 5 bases at J; junction bases unmatched: 20. There are 20 residues in the CDR3. CDR3: CASSLRSGTGYGYVEDTQYF. The CDR3 DNA sequence: TGCGCCAGCAGCTTGAGGTCCGGGACAGGGTATGGGTATGTTGAAGATACGCAGTATTTT.

The chain carries TRBV9 and TRBJ1-5; D is ambiguous. The ends were cut back, 3 bases at V and 1 base at J, with 8 bases in the middle. This CDR3 is 14 amino acids long. Germline-derived CDR1 and CDR2 are SGDLS and YYNGEE. CDR3 sequence (DNA): TGTGCCAGCAGCGCCTACGAGAGCAATCAGCCCCAGCATTTT. Residues: CASSAYESNQPQHF.

The J gene is TRBJ1-2, the V gene TRBV3-1 (or the pseudogene TRBV3-2); 8 nucleotides agree with TRBD1. The ends lost 2 bases at V and 8 bases at J; junction bases unmatched: 10. From germline, CDR1 is LGHDT and CDR2 YNNKEL (reference sequence). The CDR3 length is 15 residues. DNA for the CDR3: TGTGCCAGCAGCCAAACCCGGACAGGGTTTGGGGGCTACACCTTC. Protein product: CASSQTRTGFGGYTF.

This clone appeared a single time. The rearrangement joins TRBV6-4 to TRBJ1-6; 7 bases fit TRBD1. Germline lookup yields CDR1 MRHNA and CDR2 SNTAGT. The V segment lost 6 bases and the J segment 8 bases; nucleotides outside the gene matches: 10. The CDR3 is 15 amino acids. CDR3 sequence (DNA): TGTGCCAGCAGGGCACAGGGACAGATTCATTCACCCCTCCACTTT. Translated, it gives CASRAQGQIHSPLHF.

V usage is TRBV4-3 and J usage is TRBJ2-1, with D possibly TRBD2 on 5 matching bases. Trimming cost V 4 bases and J 4 bases, with 14 bases left between them. The CDR3 runs to 15 residues. Looked up from germline, CDR1 is LGHNA and CDR2 is YSLEER. This CDR3 is CASSRSSAGYNEQFF. The CDR3 coding sequence is TGCGCCAGCAGCCGATCGTCTGCGGGTTACAATGAGCAGTTCTTC.

This chain joins TRBV19 and TRBJ1-1, with D hard to call. Germline values: CDR1 LNHDA, CDR2 SQIVND (reference sequence). The CDR3 is 14 residues long. The V and J ends lost 3 bases and 5 bases respectively, with 13 bases between them. For the CDR3, the DNA is TGTGCCAGTAGTATCGCTCGCAGCGGAACTGAAGCTTTCTTT. Its translation: CASSIARSGTEAFF.

This chain links TRBV6-5 with TRBJ1-5; maybe TRBD1 (6 bases). Germline V lookup: CDR1 MNHEY, CDR2 SVGAGI. The V end lost 8 bases, the J end lost 4 bases, and 15 bases lay between the germline ends. The CDR3 has 14 residues. CDR3 DNA sequence: TGTGCCAGCGGGAACAGGGTGGGAAATCAGCCCCAGCATTTT. This gives the protein CASGNRVGNQPQHF.

The chain carries TRBV6-2 or TRBV6-3 and TRBJ2-7, with D possibly TRBD2 on 5 matching bases. CDR1 is MNHEY, CDR2 SVGEGT, per germline. Trimming cost V 5 bases and J 6 bases, with 14 bases left between them. The CDR3 is 13 residues long. CDR3 protein: CASSRGLEGEQYF. DNA of the CDR3: TGTGCCAGCAGTCGCGGGTTAGAGGGCGAGCAGTACTTC.

The gene calls are TRBV24-1 and TRBJ2-1, with TRBD2 identical over 7 bases. After removal of 9 bases from V and 3 bases from J, the junction contained 1 base not matched to a gene. CDR1 is KGHDR, CDR2 SFDVKD, per germline. This CDR3 is built from 12 residues. CDR3 nucleotides: TGTGCCACCGGGGGGGTCTACAATGAGCAGTTCTTC. Translated, it gives CATGGVYNEQFF.

The V gene is TRBV29-1, the J gene TRBJ1-1, with D possibly TRBD1 on 6 matching bases. The V and J ends lost 7 bases and 5 bases respectively, with 14 bases between them. The CDR3 covers 12 residues. From germline, CDR1 is SQVTM and CDR2 ANQGSEA. The CDR3 region is CSGWGGRTEAFF. The CDR3 region has the DNA TGCAGCGGATGGGGGGGGCGGACTGAAGCTTTCTTT.

The rearrangement uses TRBV29-1 and TRBJ1-5; D is perhaps TRBD1 (6 bases). Germline V gene sequence: CDR1 SQVTM, CDR2 ANQGSEA. Trimming removed 7 bases at V and 4 bases at J, with 17 bases between. The CDR3 is 14 amino acids. The CDR3, as DNA: TGCAGCGCCAGGTGGGGGGGCTCAAATCAGCCCCAGCATTTT. This translates into CSARWGGSNQPQHF.

This chain connects TRBV19 to TRBJ1-2; TRBD1 aligns across 7 bases. This CDR3 contains 15 residues. V dropped 6 bases and J dropped 2; count of bases not matched to a gene: 9. Germline V gives CDR1 LNHDA, CDR2 SQIVND (reference sequence). The CDR3 coding sequence is TGTGCCAGTAGCCGTAAAGGGGGACAGAACTATGGCTACACCTTC. Amino acids: CASSRKGGQNYGYTF.

The chain uses TRBV18 and TRBJ1-1; D gene unclear. There are 13 residues in the CDR3. The V end was cut by 6 bases, the J end by 2 bases, with 10 bases between. CDR1 is KGHSH, CDR2 LQKENI, per germline. The CDR3 nucleotides read TGTGCCAGCTCGCTTAACAGCAACACTGAAGCTTTCTTT. It is translated as CASSLNSNTEAFF.

The chain combines TRBV5-6 with TRBJ1-3; D unclear. CDR1 and CDR2 (germline): SGHDT, YYEEEE. Trimming pared 2 bases from V and 4 bases from J, leaving 16 bases between. The CDR3 contains 16 residues. CDR3 in amino acids: CASSFGVGAQGNTIYF. Written as DNA, the CDR3 is TGTGCCAGCAGCTTCGGCGTAGGAGCGCAAGGAAACACCATATATTTT.

The table lists this clone with a few counts. The chain joins TRBV19 to TRBJ1-5; tentative D call: TRBD1 (6 bases). Trimming shortened V by 0 bases and J by 5 bases, and 8 bases separated the two germline ends. The CDR3 spans 14 residues. Germline-derived CDR1 and CDR2 are LNHDA and SQIVND (reference sequence). CDR3: CASSIDRGYQPQHF. For the CDR3, the DNA is TGTGCCAGTAGTATAGACAGGGGTTATCAGCCCCAGCATTTT. The variable domain in full, with the rest retrieved from reference TRBV19 and TRBJ1-5, is DGGITQSPKYLFRKEGQNVTLSCEQNLNHDAMYWYRQDPGQGLRLIYYSQIVNDFQKGDIAEGYSVSREKKESFPLTVTSAQKNPTAFYLCASSIDRGYQPQHFGDGTRLSIL.

This clone occurred a few times. The V and J genes are TRBV14 and TRBJ2-1; 10 bases are a match to TRBD2. V was pared by 6 bases and J by 7 bases, with 12 bases of the junction left unmatched. The CDR3 consists of 16 residues. Germline loops: CDR1 SGHDN, CDR2 FVKESK. The CDR3 DNA is TGTGCCAGCAGTCTTTTAGCGGGGGGAAGCGGGAATGAGCAGTTCTTC. As protein: CASSLLAGGSGNEQFF. Full variable domain (rest looked up from reference TRBV14 and TRBJ2-1): EAGVTQFPSHSVIEKGQTVTLRCDPISGHDNLYWYRRVMGKEIKFLLHFVKESKQDESGMPNNRFLAERTGGTYSTLKVQPAELEDSGVYFCASSLLAGGSGNEQFFGPGTRLTVL.

This clone was recorded once. V and J are TRBV4-3 and TRBJ1-2; D not certain. The CDR3 has 14 residues. V dropped 0 bases and J dropped 8 bases, with 13 bases sitting between them. Germline V gives CDR1 LGHNA, CDR2 YSLEER. The CDR3 region has the DNA TGCGCCAGCAGCCAAGAGTCCGGGGAGGGAGGCTACACCTTC. Protein product: CASSQESGEGGYTF.

The chain combines TRBV6-5 with TRBJ1-2; unclear D gene. Trimming cost V 6 bases and J 3 bases, with 11 bases left between them. The CDR3 runs 13 residues. Germline V gives CDR1 MNHEY, CDR2 SVGAGI. Here the CDR3 reads CASRSFLHYGYTF. CDR3 DNA sequence: TGTGCCAGCAGAAGCTTCCTACACTATGGCTACACCTTC.

This chain uses TRBV11-2 with TRBJ2-3; 8 bases are shared with TRBD1. Germline trimming cut 8 bases from V and 1 base from J; bases unmatched to any gene: 5. This CDR3 has 14 residues. The V gene's germline CDR1 is SGHAT and CDR2 FQNNGV. The CDR3 DNA is TGTGCCAGCGCTCCGACAGGGGGCACAGATACGCAGTATTTT. Amino acids: CASAPTGGTDTQYF.

The genes are TRBV2 and TRBJ2-4, with a weak D call TRBD1 (6 bases). The CDR3 is made up of 17 amino acids. V dropped 8 bases and J dropped 1 base, with 21 bases sitting between them. The germline V gene has CDR1 SNHLY and CDR2 FYNNEI. Here the CDR3 DNA reads TGTGCCAGCTCTCGTGGACATGGGGGCGCGGCCAAAAACATTCAGTACTTC. This encodes CASSRGHGGAAKNIQYF.

The rearrangement joins TRBV25-1 to TRBJ1-5; D might be TRBD1 (5 bases). Germline-derived CDR1 and CDR2 are MGHDK and SYGVNS. The CDR3 is 13 residues long. V was pared by 2 bases and J by 7 bases, with 9 bases between. CDR3 sequence reads: CASSEQGLQPQHF. The CDR3, as DNA: TGTGCCAGCAGTGAACAGGGTTTGCAGCCCCAGCATTTT. Full variable domain (remainder filled in from reference TRBV25-1 and TRBJ1-5): EADIYQTPRYLVIGTGKKITLECSQTMGHDKMYWYQQDPGMELHLIHYSYGVNSTEKGDLSSESTVSRIRTEHFPLTLESARPSHTSQYLCASSEQGLQPQHFGDGTRLSIL.

This sequence joins TRBV6-4 and TRBJ1-1; D is possibly TRBD1 (6 bases). CDR1 is MRHNA, CDR2 SNTAGT, per germline. Trimming removed 3 bases at V and 5 bases at J, with 13 bases between. This CDR3 has 14 amino acids. The CDR3 DNA reads TGTGCCAGCAGTGAAGGGGGTGGGCGGACTGAAGCTTTCTTT. It encodes CASSEGGGRTEAFF.

The V call is TRBV6-5, the J call TRBJ1-2; the D is unclear. The CDR3 totals 13 residues. V was cut by 7 bases and J by 8 bases, with 17 bases left in between. The germline CDR1 and CDR2 sequences are MNHEY and SVGAGI. DNA for the CDR3: TGTGCCAGCACCAGGAGTGGCGGGAAGGGCTACACCTTC. Its protein is CASTRSGGKGYTF.

J is TRBJ2-1 and V is TRBV7-9; 10 nucleotides align to TRBD2. The CDR3 has 17 residues. Germline V lookup: CDR1 SEHNR, CDR2 FQNEAQ (reference sequence). V lost 1 base to trimming and J lost 2 bases; unmatched junction nucleotides: 5. The CDR3 reads CASSLGASGGTYNEQFF. Written as DNA, the CDR3 is TGTGCCAGCAGCTTAGGGGCTAGCGGGGGTACCTACAATGAGCAGTTCTTC.